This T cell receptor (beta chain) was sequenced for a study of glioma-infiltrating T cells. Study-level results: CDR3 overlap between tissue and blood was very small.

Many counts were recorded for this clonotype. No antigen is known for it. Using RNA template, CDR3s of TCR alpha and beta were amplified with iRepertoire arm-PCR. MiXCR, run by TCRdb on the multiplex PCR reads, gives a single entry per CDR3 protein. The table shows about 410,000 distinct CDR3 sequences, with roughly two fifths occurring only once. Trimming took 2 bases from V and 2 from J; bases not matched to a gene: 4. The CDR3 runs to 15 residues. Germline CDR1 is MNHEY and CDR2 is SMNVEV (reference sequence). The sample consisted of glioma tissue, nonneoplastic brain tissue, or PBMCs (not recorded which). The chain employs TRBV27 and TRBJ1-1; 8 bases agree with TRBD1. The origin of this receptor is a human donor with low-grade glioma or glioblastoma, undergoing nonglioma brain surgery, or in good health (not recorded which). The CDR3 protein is CASSLIGTGNTEAFF. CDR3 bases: TGTGCCAGCAGTTTAATCGGGACAGGTAACACTGAAGCTTTCTTT.